This T cell receptor (beta chain) was sequenced during a study of cytomegalovirus exposure and HLA in healthy donors. Study-wide results and limits: Later analysis revealed greater clonal expansion in HLA-associated TCR beta chains than in equally common others. Analyses of presence/absence relied on an assumption of roughly uniform sequencing depth across donors. Some V segments, TRBV6-2 and TRBV6-3 among them, were indistinguishable and were therefore excluded.

This clone was seen more than once but under ten times. Its matching antigen is unknown. Within the sample, other DNA sequences also encode this same CDR3. The PCR contained 60 Vbeta and 13 Jbeta primers. Repertoires were generated with immunoSEQ multiplex PCR, while TCRdb's copy carries only in-frame clones and drops some. The sample lists about 130,000 clones; over 9.5% were seen once. Germline CDR1 is MNHEY and CDR2 is SVGAGI. The CDR3 has 14 amino acids. The V and J ends lost 0 bases and 3 bases respectively, with 6 bases between them. The sequencing sample was made of PBMCs. This sequence was found in a woman aged 18-35 years in good health and CMV-seropositive. The chain links TRBV6-5 to TRBJ2-1; D gene unclear. The chain's CDR3 is CASSYSNLYNEQFF. The DNA of the CDR3 is TGTGCCAGCAGTTACTCAAATCTCTACAATGAGCAGTTCTTC.